These 14 T cell receptor beta chains were sequenced from one sample in a study of response to subunit inactivated influenza vaccine. TCRdb re-called the RT-PCR reads through MiXCR, storing one row per CDR3 protein. The table records 650,000 to 700,000 distinct CDR3 sequences, 15% to 19% of them present only once. Sequenced here: PBMCs from blood, sampled about 11 days after vaccination. These receptors originate from a man aged 45 to 65 who received an inactivated influenza vaccine.

This clonotype was picked up a small number of times. V gene TRBV12-3 or TRBV12-4 combines with J gene TRBJ2-2; 8 nucleotides match TRBD1. Unmatched junction bases numbered 12, after V lost 8 bases and J lost 7 bases. The length of the CDR3 is 15 residues. The CDR3 protein is CASRMGQGARGELFF. The CDR3 nucleotides read TGTGCCAGCCGCATGGGGCAGGGGGCGCGCGGGGAGCTGTTTTTT.

This clonotype was seen a few times. The rearrangement joins TRBV7-2 to TRBJ2-4; D is ambiguous. Germline lookup yields CDR1 SGHTA and CDR2 FQGNSA. The length of the CDR3 is 14 residues. V lost 5 bases and J lost 1, with 9 bases in between. For the CDR3, the DNA is TGTGCCAGCAGCCCAAATGCGGCCAAAAACATTCAGTACTTC. This encodes CASSPNAAKNIQYF.

The chain uses TRBV7-2 and TRBJ2-3, with D unclear. Trimming cost V 2 bases and J 2 bases, with 8 bases left between them. Per the germline V gene, CDR1 is SGHTA and CDR2 is FQGNSA. The CDR3 extends over 14 amino acids. CDR3 DNA sequence: TGTGCCAGCAGCTTATCTCATATCACAGATACGCAGTATTTT. Translation gives CASSLSHITDTQYF.

The V and J genes are TRBV12-3 or TRBV12-4 and TRBJ1-1; TRBD1 is a possible D gene (5 bases). V was pared by 4 bases and J by 1 base, with 16 bases between. This CDR3 region has 16 residues. The CDR3 reads CASSSFTGTANTEAFF. In DNA, the CDR3 is TGTGCCAGCAGTTCTTTTACCGGGACGGCGAACACTGAAGCTTTCTTT.

This clonotype occurred a few times. The genes are TRBV15 and TRBJ2-5; D remains unclear. From germline, CDR1 is LNHNV and CDR2 YYDKDF (reference sequence). The germline V and J ends were trimmed by 5 bases and 4 bases, with 8 bases remaining between them. This CDR3 has 12 residues. The CDR3 DNA is TGTGCCACCAGCGAAGGTCTAGAGACCCAGTACTTC. Translation: CATSEGLETQYF.

This clonotype has a handful of counts. The rearrangement joins TRBV9 to TRBJ2-1; D uncertain. The CDR3 runs to 13 residues. The V gene lost 3 bases and the J gene lost 7 bases, with 11 bases spanning the gap. Germline V gives CDR1 SGDLS, CDR2 YYNGEE. The CDR3 region has the DNA TGTGCCAGCAGCGGTGATATGGGGAATGAGCAGTTCTTC. Translation gives CASSGDMGNEQFF.

This clonotype was seen many times. The chain combines TRBV2 with TRBJ2-2, with TRBD1 matching over 10 bases. CDR3 size: 16 residues. The V gene's germline CDR1 is SNHLY and CDR2 FYNNEI. J lost 0 bases, V lost 6 bases, and 4 bases had no gene match. The CDR3 sequence is CASRKTGGPNTGELFF. The CDR3 coding sequence is TGTGCCAGCAGGAAGACAGGGGGCCCGAACACCGGGGAGCTGTTTTTT.

This clonotype was seen a handful of times. V is TRBV20-1 and J is TRBJ1-2; maybe TRBD1 (5 bases). This CDR3 has 14 residues. The germline CDR1 and CDR2 sequences are DFQATT and SNEGSKA (reference sequence). Trimming pared 6 bases from V and 3 bases from J, leaving 17 bases between. DNA for the CDR3: TGCAGTGCCACAGGCGGGGCCTGGGACTATGGCTACACCTTC. Amino acid sequence: CSATGGAWDYGYTF.

This chain connects TRBV21-1 to TRBJ1-2; TRBD1 was called by the table and not checked on the DNA. TRBV21-1 is given as a pseudogene. The CDR3 covers 10 residues. The chain's CDR3 is CASSSRQAVF. CDR3 nucleotides: TGTGCCAGCAGCAGCCGACAGGCCGTCTTC.

The table lists this clonotype with a few counts. The V call is TRBV7-9, the J call TRBJ2-3, with D maybe TRBD2 (6 bases). Trimming removed 0 bases from V and 2 bases from J, with 15 bases in between. The length of the CDR3 is 17 residues. Looked up from germline, CDR1 is SEHNR and CDR2 is FQNEAQ (reference sequence). CDR3 coding DNA: TGTGCCAGCAGCTTAGCGAGAGGAGCGGGCCCCACAGATACGCAGTATTTT. This sequence encodes CASSLARGAGPTDTQYF.

The gene calls are TRBV6-1 and TRBJ1-2; D unclear. Germline loops: CDR1 MNHNS, CDR2 SASEGT. Trimming removed 1 base at V and 3 bases at J, with 6 bases between. The CDR3 is 13 residues long. This chain's CDR3 is CASSEGAHYGYTF. The CDR3 nucleotides are TGTGCCAGCAGTGAAGGAGCGCACTATGGCTACACCTTC.

This clonotype was seen only once. This sequence joins TRBV7-6 and TRBJ2-1, with D maybe TRBD1 (5 bases). The CDR3 has 14 residues. The germline V gene has CDR1 SGHVS and CDR2 FNYEAQ. Trimming stripped 1 base from V and 6 bases from J, with 10 bases between. The CDR3: CASSLDAGLNEQFF. In DNA form, the CDR3 reads TGTGCCAGCAGCTTAGATGCAGGGCTCAATGAGCAGTTCTTC. Looking up the rest from reference TRBV7-6 and TRBJ2-1 gives the full variable domain: GAGVSQSPRYKVTKRGQDVALRCDPISGHVSLYWYRQALGQGPEFLTYFNYEAQQDKSGLPNDRFSAERPEGSISTLTIQRTEQRDSAMYRCASSLDAGLNEQFFGPGTRLTVL.

This clonotype showed up many times. The rearrangement links TRBV4-2 to TRBJ2-3; D not certain. This CDR3 spans 14 amino acids. Germline loops: CDR1 LGHNA, CDR2 YNFKEQ. Trimming stripped 1 base from V and 5 bases from J, with 10 bases between. This chain's CDR3 is CASSQVRLEDTQYF. The DNA for the CDR3 is TGTGCCAGCAGCCAAGTTAGGCTAGAAGATACGCAGTATTTT.

A few counts support this clonotype. The CDR3, as DNA: TGTGCCAGCAGTTTACGGCTGACCTACGAGCAGTACTTC. This codes for CASSLRLTYEQYF. The chain is built from TRBV27 and TRBJ2-7; D gene unclear. From germline, CDR1 is MNHEY and CDR2 SMNVEV (reference sequence). CDR3 length equals 13 residues. V lost 2 bases and J lost 2, with 7 bases in between.